Presented here are 26 T cell receptor beta chains from one specimen sequenced in a study of T cell changes during pregnancy in multiple sclerosis. Clones were sequenced by immunoSEQ multiplex PCR, and TCRdb holds only the in-frame ones, with some missing. The sample consists of around 40,000 clones, about 91% of them appearing once. Sequenced here: CD4+ T cells from peripheral blood mononuclear cells, sampled in the second trimester of pregnancy. The receptors originated from a female donor in good health, enrolled as a control in a pregnancy study.

The chain uses TRBV20-1 and TRBJ2-2; no reliable D call. Germline values: CDR1 DFQATT, CDR2 SNEGSKA (reference sequence). Trimming stripped 5 bases from V and 4 bases from J, with 5 bases between. The CDR3 loop spans 11 amino acids. Here the CDR3 reads CSAPSTGELFF. DNA for the CDR3: TGCAGTGCTCCGTCCACCGGGGAGCTGTTTTTT.

The gene calls are TRBV2 and TRBJ2-1, with TRBD2 identical over 13 bases. Trimming removed 6 bases from V and 5 bases from J; junction bases left unmatched: 4. CDR3 size: 15 residues. Germline lookup yields CDR1 SNHLY and CDR2 FYNNEI. This CDR3 reads CASRRTSGGNNEQFF. The CDR3 coding sequence is TGTGCCAGCAGGAGGACTAGCGGGGGTAACAATGAGCAGTTCTTC. The full variable domain, with the rest looked up from reference TRBV2 and TRBJ2-1, is EPEVTQTPSHQVTQMGQEVILRCVPISNHLYFYWYRQILGQKVEFLVSFYNNEISEKSEIFDDQFSVERPDGSNFTLKIRSTKLEDSAMYFCASRRTSGGNNEQFFGPGTRLTVL.

The sample holds one count of this clone. The V and J genes are TRBV5-6 and TRBJ2-7; TRBD2 might be the D (6 bases). V was shortened by 2 bases and J by 2 bases, with 11 bases between the two germline ends. Per the germline V gene, CDR1 is SGHDT and CDR2 is YYEEEE. This CDR3 has 14 residues. The CDR3 spells CASSLRGITYEQYF. In DNA, the CDR3 is TGTGCCAGCAGCTTACGGGGGATAACCTACGAGCAGTACTTC.

This chain uses TRBV28 with TRBJ2-7; 8 nucleotides agree with TRBD1. The junction had 3 bases not matched to a gene; V was cut back by 4 bases and J by 1 base. The CDR3 sequence is 14 residues long. In germline, CDR1 is MDHEN, CDR2 SYDVKM. The CDR3 DNA follows: TGTGCCAGCAGTTCAAGGGACAGGTCCTACGAGCAGTACTTC. This translates into CASSSRDRSYEQYF.

J is TRBJ2-1 and V is TRBV6-5; perhaps TRBD2 as D (5 bases). The length of the CDR3 is 14 residues. In germline, CDR1 is MNHEY, CDR2 SVGAGI. V was clipped by 0 bases and J by 8 bases, with 11 bases between them. The CDR3 region has the DNA TGTGCCAGCAGTTACTCTGCGCTAGCCTATGAGCAGTTCTTC. This codes for CASSYSALAYEQFF.

This clone was recorded once. The chain employs TRBV7-9 and TRBJ1-2; no clear D gene. V lost 2 bases and J lost 4, with 17 bases in between. Germline lookup yields CDR1 SEHNR and CDR2 FQNEAQ (reference sequence). The CDR3 has 16 amino acids. CDR3: CASSLNSARRLYGYTF. CDR3 nucleotide sequence: TGTGCCAGCAGCTTAAATTCGGCCCGGCGACTCTATGGCTACACCTTC.

The chain is built from TRBV7-2 and TRBJ2-7; TRBD2 agrees at 9 bases. The V and J ends lost 5 bases and 2 bases, in that order; junction bases with no gene match: 16. The germline V gene has CDR1 SGHTA and CDR2 FQGNSA. CDR3 length: 18 amino acids. The DNA for the CDR3 is TGTGCCAGCAGCCCGGAGCGACTAGCGGAGACCTTAACCTACGAGCAGTACTTC. Its protein is CASSPERLAETLTYEQYF.

This sequence joins TRBV27 and TRBJ1-2; 7 bases agree with TRBD1. The length of the CDR3 is 14 residues. Trimming removed 5 bases from V and 6 bases from J; junction bases left unmatched: 9. CDR1 and CDR2 from the germline V gene are MNHEY and SMNVEV (reference sequence). The CDR3 nucleotides are TGTGCCAGCAGTCCAAGGGACAGTAGAAATGGCTACACCTTC. It is translated as CASSPRDSRNGYTF.

This rearrangement joins TRBV12-5 to TRBJ2-7; D might be TRBD1 (7 bases). The CDR3 has 17 residues. V was shortened by 0 bases and J by 2 bases, with 17 bases between the two germline ends. Germline V gene sequence: CDR1 LGHNT, CDR2 FRNRAP. The CDR3: CASGLVVGRGRPYEQYF. In DNA form, the CDR3 reads TGTGCTAGTGGTTTGGTAGTTGGCAGGGGGAGGCCCTACGAGCAGTACTTC.

This chain connects TRBV6-6 to TRBJ1-3, with 7 nucleotides matching TRBD1. The CDR3 is made up of 15 amino acids. The ends lost 4 bases at V and 0 bases at J; junction bases unmatched: 3. Germline CDR1 MNHNY, CDR2 SVGAGI (reference sequence). CDR3 protein: CASSWTGPSGNTIYF. The CDR3 coding sequence is TGTGCCAGCAGTTGGACAGGCCCCTCTGGAAACACCATATATTTT.

The rearrangement links TRBV18 to TRBJ2-3; 8 positions match TRBD2. The length of the CDR3 is 14 residues. From germline, CDR1 is KGHSH and CDR2 LQKENI. The trim removed 4 bases at V and 3 bases at J, leaving 3 bases unmatched. DNA of the CDR3: TGTGCCAGCTCACGGACTAGCAGGACAGATACGCAGTATTTT. It specifies CASSRTSRTDTQYF.

The chain has TRBV30 and TRBJ1-6; TRBD1 agrees at 8 bases. With 3 bases clipped from V and 9 bases from J, the junction kept 7 bases outside the gene matches. The CDR3 loop spans 14 amino acids. CDR1 is GTSNPN, CDR2 SVGIG, per germline (reference sequence). Here the CDR3 reads CAWRGQGAGSPLHF. CDR3 DNA sequence: TGTGCCTGGAGAGGGCAGGGGGCGGGTTCACCCCTCCACTTT.

This chain links TRBV21-1 with TRBJ1-2; the D segment call TRBD1 is taken from the table without a DNA check. TRBV21-1 is a pseudogene. The CDR3 runs 15 residues. In DNA form, the CDR3 reads TGTGCCAGCAGAAATGGGGACAGGGGGCATGATGGCTACACCTTC. Amino acids: CASRNGDRGHDGYTF.

The chain has TRBV6-6 and TRBJ1-1, with 8 bases fitting TRBD1. The CDR3 runs to 15 residues. The V gene end was trimmed by 4 bases and the J gene end by 2 bases; junction bases not matched to a gene: 6. Germline V gives CDR1 MNHNY, CDR2 SVGAGI (reference sequence). CDR3 region: CASSSRQGINTEAFF. The CDR3 DNA is TGTGCCAGCAGTTCAAGACAGGGGATAAACACTGAAGCTTTCTTT.

CDR3: CASSLTPQGNHEQFF. The CDR3 DNA follows: TGTGCCAGCAGCTTAACCCCACAGGGTAACCATGAGCAGTTCTTC. The V and J genes are TRBV7-3 and TRBJ2-1; D is perhaps TRBD1 (6 bases). Germline lookup yields CDR1 SGHTA and CDR2 FQGTGA. The CDR3 sequence is 15 residues long. V lost 0 bases to trimming and J lost 8 bases, with 14 bases between them.

This clone has a handful of counts. The V gene is TRBV5-4, the J gene TRBJ2-7, with a weak D call TRBD2 (5 bases). The CDR3 is 12 residues long. Germline V lookup: CDR1 SGHNT, CDR2 YYREEE (reference sequence). Trimming took 3 bases from V and 4 from J, leaving 8 bases between them. As DNA, the CDR3 is TGTGCCAGCAGCTCGGGGTCTTACGAGCAGTACTTC. It specifies CASSSGSYEQYF.

The V and J genes are TRBV6-5 and TRBJ2-7, with 9 bases lining up with TRBD2. This CDR3 comprises 14 residues. Germline trimming cut 3 bases from V and 9 bases from J; bases unmatched to any gene: 9. Germline-derived CDR1 and CDR2 are MNHEY and SVGAGI. The CDR3 DNA reads as TGTGCCAGCAGTTATAGTAGCGGGGGAATCGTGCAGTACTTC. This gives the protein CASSYSSGGIVQYF.

This rearrangement joins TRBV5-4 to TRBJ2-3, with D tentatively TRBD1 (6 bases). The germline CDR1 and CDR2 sequences are SGHNT and YYREEE (reference sequence). This CDR3 has 16 amino acids. Trimming pared 5 bases from V and 2 bases from J, leaving 18 bases between. The CDR3 here is CASRHISGQPTDTQYF. DNA for the CDR3: TGTGCCAGCAGACATATTTCTGGACAGCCCACAGATACGCAGTATTTT.

The chain has TRBV11-2 and TRBJ1-6; D is possibly TRBD1 (5 bases). Per germline, CDR1 SGHAT and CDR2 FQNNGV. The CDR3 length is 15 residues. Between the trimmed V and J ends, which lost 3 bases and 7 bases, there was a span of 13 bases. CDR3 in amino acids: CASSFGGVYNSPLHF. The CDR3 DNA follows: TGTGCCAGCAGCTTCGGGGGGGTTTACAATTCACCCCTCCACTTT.

The chain links TRBV6-5 to TRBJ2-6; D is possibly TRBD1 (6 bases). The CDR3 is 15 residues long. V was clipped by 4 bases and J by 4 bases, with 11 bases between them. Germline CDR1 MNHEY, CDR2 SVGAGI. The CDR3 DNA is TGTGCCAGCAGTTCCGGGACACTCGGGGCCAACGTCCTGACTTTC. Its protein product is CASSSGTLGANVLTF.

This chain connects TRBV7-2 to TRBJ2-3; 10 nucleotides line up with TRBD1. V lost 1 base, J lost 3 bases, and 1 base stayed unmatched. The germline CDR1 and CDR2 sequences are SGHTA and FQGNSA. The length of the CDR3 is 15 residues. The CDR3 region has the DNA TGTGCCAGCAGCTTAGTGGGACAGGGGACAGATACGCAGTATTTT. It encodes CASSLVGQGTDTQYF.

This chain connects TRBV6-1 to TRBJ2-5, with D possibly TRBD2 on 6 matching bases. Germline V gene lookup returns CDR1 MNHNS and CDR2 SASEGT. V dropped 3 bases and J dropped 4 bases, with 12 bases sitting between them. The length of the CDR3 is 14 residues. CDR3 nucleotides: TGTGCCAGCAGTGAGCAGGGAGGTGGAGAGACCCAGTACTTC. Translating gives CASSEQGGGETQYF.

The rearrangement joins TRBV10-3 to TRBJ1-2; D perhaps matches TRBD1 (5 bases). There are 12 residues in the CDR3. Looked up from germline, CDR1 is ENHRY and CDR2 is SYGVKD. Trimming pared 4 bases from V and 6 bases from J, leaving 9 bases between. The CDR3 reads CAISGGGHGYTF. CDR3 DNA: TGTGCCATCAGTGGGGGGGGTCATGGCTACACCTTC.

The chain combines TRBV6-4 with TRBJ2-3; D might be TRBD2 (5 bases). Germline-derived CDR1 and CDR2 are MRHNA and SNTAGT. This CDR3 region has 13 residues. The V and J ends lost 2 bases and 7 bases respectively, with 10 bases between them. CDR3 sequence: CASSDGLLNTQYF. The CDR3 region has the DNA TGTGCCAGCAGTGACGGACTCCTCAATACGCAGTATTTT.

The gene calls are TRBV6-5 and TRBJ2-3, with D tentatively TRBD2 (7 bases). Per germline, CDR1 MNHEY and CDR2 SVGAGI. The CDR3 runs to 16 residues. The ends were cut back, 0 bases at V and 0 bases at J, with 10 bases in the middle. CDR3: CASSYSRGASTDTQYF. As DNA, the CDR3 is TGTGCCAGCAGTTACTCACGGGGGGCGAGCACAGATACGCAGTATTTT.

V and J are TRBV30 and TRBJ1-1, with TRBD1 matching 7 bases. Germline trimming cut 5 bases from V and 1 base from J; bases unmatched to any gene: 1. Germline CDR1 GTSNPN, CDR2 SVGIG (reference sequence). The CDR3 has 12 residues. This CDR3 reads CAWDRANTEAFF. The DNA of the CDR3 is TGTGCCTGGGACAGGGCGAACACTGAAGCTTTCTTT. Combining the CDR3 with reference TRBV30 and TRBJ1-1 gives the whole variable domain SQTIHQWPATLVQPVGSPLSLECTVEGTSNPNLYWYRQAAGRGLQLLFYSVGIGQISSEVPQNLSASRPQDRQFILSSKKLLLSDSGFYLCAWDRANTEAFFGQGTRLTVV.